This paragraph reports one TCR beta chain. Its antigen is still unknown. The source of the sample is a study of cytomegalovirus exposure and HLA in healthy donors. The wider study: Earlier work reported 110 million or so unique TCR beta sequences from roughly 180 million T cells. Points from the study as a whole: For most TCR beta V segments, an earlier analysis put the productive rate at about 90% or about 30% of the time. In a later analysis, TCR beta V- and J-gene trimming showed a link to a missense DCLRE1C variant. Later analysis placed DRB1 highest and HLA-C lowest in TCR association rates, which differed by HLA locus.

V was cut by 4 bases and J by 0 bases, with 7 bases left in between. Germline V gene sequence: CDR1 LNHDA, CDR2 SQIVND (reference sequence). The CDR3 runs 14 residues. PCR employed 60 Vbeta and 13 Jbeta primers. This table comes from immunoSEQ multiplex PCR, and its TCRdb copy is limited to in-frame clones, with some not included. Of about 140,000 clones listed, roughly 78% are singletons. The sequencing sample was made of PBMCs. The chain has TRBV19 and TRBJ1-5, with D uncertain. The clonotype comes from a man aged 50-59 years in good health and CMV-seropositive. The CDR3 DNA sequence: TGTGCCAGTAGTAGGGAGTATAGCAATCAGCCCCAGCATTTT. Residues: CASSREYSNQPQHF.